What follows are 24 T cell receptor beta chains derived from one specimen sequenced in a study of cytomegalovirus exposure and HLA in healthy donors. PCR used 60 Vbeta primers and 13 Jbeta primers. The table came from immunoSEQ multiplex PCR; TCRdb's copy has only in-frame clones and leaves some out. The repertoire shows tens of thousands of clones; the top ten hold 5.5%. The sample taken for sequencing was PBMCs. The source of these receptors is a girl between 5 and 17 years old in good health and CMV-seropositive.

The chain recombines TRBV18 with TRBJ2-7; possibly TRBD1 for D (5 bases). Per the germline V gene, CDR1 is KGHSH and CDR2 is LQKENI. V lost 3 bases, J lost 4 bases, and 22 bases lay in between. The CDR3 is 17 amino acids. CDR3 sequence: CASSPNSLRMGLYEQYF. CDR3 in DNA: TGTGCCAGCTCACCTAACTCTCTCCGGATGGGGCTATACGAGCAGTACTTC. Full variable domain (remainder filled in from reference TRBV18 and TRBJ2-7): NAGVMQNPRHLVRRRGQEARLRCSPMKGHSHVYWYRQLPEEGLKFMVYLQKENIIDESGMPKERFSAEFPKEGPSILRIQQVVRGDSAAYFCASSPNSLRMGLYEQYFGPGTRLTVT.

The V and J genes are TRBV25-1 and TRBJ2-3, with TRBD2 as a possible D gene (5 bases). The germline V gene encodes CDR1 MGHDK and CDR2 SYGVNS. V was shortened by 4 bases and J by 0 bases, with 8 bases between the two germline ends. The CDR3 sequence is 14 residues long. The CDR3 reads CASSGTRSTDTQYF. The CDR3 DNA reads TGTGCCAGCAGTGGTACTAGGAGCACAGATACGCAGTATTTT.

The J gene is TRBJ2-5, the V gene TRBV9; 7 nucleotides agree with TRBD1. CDR1 and CDR2 (germline): SGDLS, YYNGEE. The CDR3 contains 14 residues. V dropped 0 bases and J dropped 5; count of bases not matched to a gene: 4. The CDR3, as DNA: TGTGCCAGCAGCGTAGGGGGGACAGTCGAGACCCAGTACTTC. Amino acids: CASSVGGTVETQYF. The whole variable domain, filled in from reference TRBV9 and TRBJ2-5, reads DSGVTQTPKHLITATGQRVTLRCSPRSGDLSVYWYQQSLDQGLQFLIQYYNGEERAKGNILERFSAQQFPDLHSELNLSSLELGDSALYFCASSVGGTVETQYFGPGTRLLVL.

The chain combines TRBV13 with TRBJ2-5; 7 bases are shared with TRBD1. This CDR3 is built from 15 residues. V shed 4 bases and J 0 bases; nucleotides not matched to a gene: 5. From germline, CDR1 is PRHDT and CDR2 FYEKMQ (reference sequence). CDR3 amino acids: CASSSPGQYQETQYF. The DNA of the CDR3 is TGTGCCAGCAGCTCGCCGGGACAGTACCAAGAGACCCAGTACTTC. Full variable domain (missing parts from reference TRBV13 and TRBJ2-5): AAGVIQSPRHLIKEKRETATLKCYPIPRHDTVYWYQQGPGQDPQFLISFYEKMQSDKGSIPDRFSAQQFSDYHSELNMSSLELGDSALYFCASSSPGQYQETQYFGPGTRLLVL.

V usage is TRBV5-1 and J usage is TRBJ2-2, with TRBD1 matching 7 bases. CDR3 size: 16 residues. V lost 0 bases, J lost 4 bases, and 6 bases stayed unmatched. Germline V gives CDR1 SGHRS, CDR2 YFSETQ. The CDR3 bases are TGCGCCAGCAGCTTGGCCAGGGGGAAGGGCACCGGGGAGCTGTTTTTT. This encodes CASSLARGKGTGELFF.

The rearrangement links TRBV9 to TRBJ2-1; TRBD2 agrees at 8 bases. The CDR3 has 16 residues. CDR1 SGDLS and CDR2 YYNGEE come from the germline V gene. V lost 3 bases to trimming and J lost 0 bases; unmatched junction nucleotides: 5. CDR3 nucleotide sequence: TGTGCCAGCAGCGGGGGCGGGGGGTACTCCTACAATGAGCAGTTCTTC. It yields the protein CASSGGGGYSYNEQFF.

This sequence joins TRBV19 and TRBJ1-5; D is uncertain. Trimming cost V 4 bases and J 7 bases, with 20 bases left between them. The CDR3 covers 16 residues. Per germline, CDR1 LNHDA and CDR2 SQIVND (reference sequence). The CDR3 bases are TGTGCCAGTAGTAAGTCCGGGCAGTCAAGAGGGCAGCCCCAGCATTTT. Its protein product is CASSKSGQSRGQPQHF.

This sequence joins TRBV2 and TRBJ1-5, with D perhaps matching TRBD1 (6 bases). With 4 bases removed from V and 1 base from J, the gap between germline ends came to 11 bases. Germline V CDR1 and CDR2: SNHLY, FYNNEI. This CDR3 region has 15 residues. For the CDR3, the DNA is TGTGCCAGCAGTGGGGGACAATCAAGCAATCAGCCCCAGCATTTT. Residues: CASSGGQSSNQPQHF.

This chain joins TRBV19 and TRBJ1-6; D gene ambiguous. The V end lost 3 bases, the J end lost 9 bases, and 15 bases lay between the germline ends. Germline V gives CDR1 LNHDA, CDR2 SQIVND (reference sequence). CDR3 size: 15 residues. This CDR3 reads CASSMRTASGSPLHF. CDR3 nucleotides: TGTGCCAGTAGTATGAGAACAGCCAGCGGTTCACCCCTCCACTTT.

The chain carries TRBV27 and TRBJ1-1, with unresolved D. The length of the CDR3 is 15 residues. Germline CDR1 MNHEY, CDR2 SMNVEV (reference sequence). Trimming removed 3 bases at V and 10 bases at J, with 21 bases between. The CDR3: CASSFLSDPGSGAFF. In DNA form, the CDR3 reads TGTGCCAGCAGTTTCCTCTCAGACCCCGGGAGTGGAGCTTTCTTT.

CDR3 in DNA: TGTGCCAGTAGTTACCAAGGACAGGGTGGCACAGATACGCAGTATTTT. Protein product: CASSYQGQGGTDTQYF. The J gene is TRBJ2-3, the V gene TRBV19; 8 bases agree with TRBD1. Germline lookup yields CDR1 LNHDA and CDR2 SQIVND (reference sequence). V trimming: 5 bases; J trimming: 1 base; junction bases outside the gene matches: 8. The CDR3 loop spans 16 amino acids.

The chain employs TRBV4-3 and TRBJ2-1, with 12 bases identical to TRBD2. V trimming: 1 base; J trimming: 7 bases; junction bases outside the gene matches: 5. The CDR3 spans 16 residues. Germline-derived CDR1 and CDR2 are LGHNA and YSLEER. The CDR3 protein is CASSQVLAGGLNEQFF. CDR3 DNA: TGCGCCAGCAGCCAAGTCCTAGCGGGGGGGCTAAATGAGCAGTTCTTC.

V is TRBV6-5 and J is TRBJ1-4; a possible D gene is TRBD1 (5 bases). V lost 1 base to trimming and J lost 12 bases, with 18 bases between them. The CDR3 is made up of 15 amino acids. Germline V lookup: CDR1 MNHEY, CDR2 SVGAGI. Here the CDR3 DNA reads TGTGCCAGCAGTTACTTCGGGGGGAGCGGGGTCGAACTGTTTTTT. Protein: CASSYFGGSGVELFF.

The chain uses TRBV7-2 and TRBJ1-4, with a weak D call TRBD1 (6 bases). CDR1 is SGHTA and CDR2 is FQGNSA in the germline V gene. With 2 bases removed from V and 15 bases from J, the gap between germline ends came to 16 bases. The CDR3 runs 13 residues. In DNA form, the CDR3 reads TGTGCCAGCAGCTTAAACCGAAGGGGGAGATTGTTTTTT. Its protein product is CASSLNRRGRLFF.

V is TRBV4-3 and J is TRBJ2-7, with D tentatively TRBD1 (6 bases). CDR1 and CDR2 from the germline V gene are LGHNA and YSLEER. The CDR3 consists of 13 residues. Trimming cost V 4 bases and J 7 bases, with 14 bases left between them. CDR3 DNA: TGCGCCAGCAGCCCAGGTATGGGGGCAGAGCAGTACTTC. As protein: CASSPGMGAEQYF.

V gene TRBV6-1 combines with J gene TRBJ2-1, with D perhaps TRBD2 (5 bases). CDR1 MNHNS and CDR2 SASEGT come from the germline V gene. This CDR3 comprises 14 residues. The V gene lost 5 bases and the J gene lost 2 bases, with 10 bases spanning the gap. The CDR3 loop is CASSRPGTYNEQFF. The CDR3 nucleotides read TGTGCCAGCAGTAGACCCGGGACCTACAATGAGCAGTTCTTC.

The chain is built from TRBV6-1 and TRBJ2-1; possibly TRBD1 for D (6 bases). Trimming removed 8 bases at V and 7 bases at J, with 12 bases between. The germline V gene encodes CDR1 MNHNS and CDR2 SASEGT. The CDR3 sequence is 12 residues long. CDR3 region: CASGGNPNEQFF. In DNA form, the CDR3 reads TGTGCCAGCGGGGGCAACCCAAATGAGCAGTTCTTC.

The gene calls are TRBV6-5 and TRBJ2-7; 9 positions agree with TRBD1. The junction had 6 bases not matched to a gene; V was cut back by 5 bases and J by 4 bases. This CDR3 is built from 14 residues. The germline CDR1 and CDR2 sequences are MNHEY and SVGAGI. CDR3 bases: TGTGCCAGCAGTCCAGGGACAGGGAAATACGAGCAGTACGTC. Translating gives CASSPGTGKYEQYV.

The chain carries TRBV27 and TRBJ1-2; D is unclear. The CDR3 is made up of 14 amino acids. CDR1 MNHEY and CDR2 SMNVEV come from the germline V gene (reference sequence). Trimming pared 7 bases from V and 6 bases from J, leaving 18 bases between. CDR3 nucleotides: TGTGCCAGCATGGGAGTGGACCGACGAGATGGCTACACCTTC. Encoded protein: CASMGVDRRDGYTF.

The chain joins TRBV7-6 to TRBJ2-1, with D unresolved. CDR1 and CDR2 from the germline V gene are SGHVS and FNYEAQ. The CDR3 loop spans 13 amino acids. With 1 base removed from V and 6 bases from J, the gap between germline ends came to 7 bases. The DNA for the CDR3 is TGTGCCAGCAGCTTAGTCCTTTCCAATGAGCAGTTCTTC. Its translation: CASSLVLSNEQFF.

This chain uses TRBV19 with TRBJ1-5, with TRBD1 matching over 8 bases. V lost 5 bases, J lost 5 bases, and 5 bases stayed unmatched. This CDR3 is built from 14 residues. The V gene's germline CDR1 is LNHDA and CDR2 SQIVND (reference sequence). The CDR3 nucleotides are TGTGCCAGTAGTGCACAGGGGGGCGATCAGCCCCAGCATTTT. Protein product: CASSAQGGDQPQHF.

This chain joins TRBV14 and TRBJ1-4; D is uncertain. In germline, CDR1 is SGHDN, CDR2 FVKESK. The CDR3 is 12 residues long. Trimming took 6 bases from V and 7 from J, leaving 9 bases between them. Here the CDR3 DNA reads TGTGCCAGCAGTGATGGGAGTGAAAAACTGTTTTTT. Residues: CASSDGSEKLFF.

The chain uses TRBV4-2 and TRBJ1-1; TRBD1 might be the D (6 bases). The CDR3 consists of 14 residues. Deletions cut 0 bases from V and 1 base from J, with 6 bases between. Germline V gene sequence: CDR1 LGHNA, CDR2 YNFKEQ. CDR3 region: CASSQDRGNTEAFF. The CDR3 DNA reads TGTGCCAGCAGCCAAGACAGGGGGAACACTGAAGCTTTCTTT.

The chain links TRBV7-7 to TRBJ2-2, with TRBD1 matching over 10 bases. CDR3 length: 16 residues. Germline CDR1 SSHAT, CDR2 FNYEAQ (reference sequence). V shed 5 bases and J 6 bases; nucleotides not matched to a gene: 9. The CDR3 sequence is CASSEDPGTGAGELFF. The CDR3 region has the DNA TGTGCCAGCAGCGAAGATCCCGGGACAGGGGCCGGGGAGCTGTTTTTT.